The rows below give T cell receptor beta chains drawn from one sample of a study of blood T cell repertoires in COVID-19. Data came from immunoSEQ multiplex PCR; TCRdb stores just in-frame clones and leaves some out. The top ten hold about 2% of the sample, which has fewer than 600,000 clones, around 89% seen once. The sequenced sample consisted of PBMCs or T cells enriched from blood (not recorded which). These receptors came from a woman aged 40 to 49 who had recovered from COVID-19. Each CDR3 is given with its conserved first and last residue. The D gene is left open where the match is weak. Size values are once, few and many counts, or a class for expanded clones, and some rows have none.

DNA: TGTGCCACCAGTGTCAGGGGTAGCACCGGGGAGCTGTTTTTT
CDR3: CATSVRGSTGELFF
D: .
V: TRBV24-1
J: TRBJ2-2
length: 14
size: .

DNA: TGTGCCAGTAGTACCGGGGCAGGGGTAGCCTACAATGAGCAGTTCTTC
CDR3: CASSTGAGVAYNEQFF
D: .
V: TRBV19
J: TRBJ2-1
length: 16
size: few

DNA: TGTGCCATCAGCCCGGGGAGGGGAGGTATCGAGCAGTACTTC
CDR3: CAISPGRGGIEQYF
D: TRBD2
V: TRBV10-3
J: TRBJ2-7
length: 14
size: .

DNA: TGTGCCAGTAGACCGGGACTCTTTCAGCCCCAGCATTTT
CDR3: CASRPGLFQPQHF
D: .
V: TRBV19
J: TRBJ1-5
length: 13
size: .

DNA: TGTGCCAGCAGCTCGACTAGGGGTGCTGGAGATACGCAGTATTTT
CDR3: CASSSTRGAGDTQYF
D: .
V: TRBV7-9
J: TRBJ2-3
length: 15
size: once

DNA: TGTGCCAGTAGTTTTACGACTAGCGGGATCGGGGAGACCCAGTACTTC
CDR3: CASSFTTSGIGETQYF
D: TRBD2
V: TRBV19
J: TRBJ2-5
length: 16
size: .

DNA: TGTGCCACCAGTGATTTGAATCTAGCGGGAGCCTACAATGAGCAGTTCTTC
CDR3: CATSDLNLAGAYNEQFF
D: TRBD2
V: TRBV24-1
J: TRBJ2-1
length: 17
size: .

DNA: TGTGCCATCAGCGAGAGCGGGGGCGCGACTGAAGCTTTCTTT
CDR3: CAISESGGATEAFF
D: .
V: TRBV10-3
J: TRBJ1-1
length: 14
size: once

DNA: TGTGCCAGCTCACCAAATCTAGGTCTCCTGGCCGCAGATACGCAGTATTTT
CDR3: CASSPNLGLLAADTQYF
D: .
V: TRBV18
J: TRBJ2-3
length: 17
size: .

DNA: TGTGCCAGCAGCTTAGGTCCCCACGGACTAGCGAGCACAGATACGCAGTATTTT
CDR3: CASSLGPHGLASTDTQYF
D: TRBD2
V: TRBV7-2
J: TRBJ2-3
length: 18
size: .

DNA: TGTGCCAGCAGTGAAAGACGAGGGAACACTGAAGCTTTCTTT
CDR3: CASSERRGNTEAFF
D: .
V: TRBV6-1
J: TRBJ1-1
length: 14
size: .

DNA: TGTGCCACCAGTGATTCCAGGGGCGGGGGAGAGACCCAGTACTTC
CDR3: CATSDSRGGGETQYF
D: .
V: TRBV24-1
J: TRBJ2-5
length: 15
size: .

DNA: TGTGCCAGCAGTGCACAGATGACCTATGGCTACACCTTC
CDR3: CASSAQMTYGYTF
D: .
V: TRBV28
J: TRBJ1-2
length: 13
size: .

DNA: TGTGCCAGCAGCCGTCTTAGCTACGAGCAGTACTTC
CDR3: CASSRLSYEQYF
D: .
V: TRBV2
J: TRBJ2-7
length: 12
size: once

DNA: TGTGCCACCAGTGATTTCGATGAGCAGTTCTTC
CDR3: CATSDFDEQFF
D: .
V: TRBV24-1
J: TRBJ2-1
length: 11
size: few

DNA: TGCGCCAGCAGCCAAGATGTAGGTTCGGGGGCCTACGAGCAGTACTTC
CDR3: CASSQDVGSGAYEQYF
D: .
V: TRBV4-1
J: TRBJ2-7
length: 16
size: few

DNA: TGCGCCAGCAGCCAAGAAACGCGACAGGACGTACGAGGTTCACCCCTCCACTTT
CDR3: CASSQETRQDVRGSPLHF
D: .
V: TRBV4-3
J: TRBJ1-6
length: 18
size: .

DNA: TGTGCCAGCAGTTACGTCCTCCTGAATCCGACAGGGGAATCTGGTCAGCCCCAGCATTTT
CDR3: CASSYVLLNPTGESGQPQHF
D: TRBD1
V: TRBV6-2/TRBV6-3
J: TRBJ1-5
length: 20
size: .

DNA: TGTGCCAGCAGCCCACAGGGGATGAAGGAGACCCAGTACTTC
CDR3: CASSPQGMKETQYF
D: TRBD1
V: TRBV5-4
J: TRBJ2-5
length: 14
size: few

DNA: TGTGCCAGCAGCCGAATGGTGGGGCCCTCCATGAACACTGAAGCTTTCTTT
CDR3: CASSRMVGPSMNTEAFF
D: .
V: TRBV6-6
J: TRBJ1-1
length: 17
size: .

DNA: TGTGCCTACCTAGCGGGAGGGACCTACGAGCAGTACTTC
CDR3: CAYLAGGTYEQYF
D: TRBD2
V: TRBV30
J: TRBJ2-7
length: 13
size: .

DNA: TGTGCCAGCAGCTTGGAGGGACAGGGTAATGAAAAACTGTTTTTT
CDR3: CASSLEGQGNEKLFF
D: TRBD1
V: TRBV5-4
J: TRBJ1-4
length: 15
size: once

DNA: TGTGCCAGCAGTACGGGACAACCCTACAATGAGCAGTTCTTC
CDR3: CASSTGQPYNEQFF
D: .
V: TRBV21-1
J: TRBJ2-1
length: 14
size: .

DNA: TGTGCCAGCAGCCGCGGTGCTAATTACAGGGGGGAGACCCAGTACTTC
CDR3: CASSRGANYRGETQYF
D: TRBD1
V: TRBV13
J: TRBJ2-5
length: 16
size: .

DNA: TGTGCCAGCAGTGGATACGGGGAGCAAGGCTACACCTTC
CDR3: CASSGYGEQGYTF
D: .
V: TRBV12-3/TRBV12-4
J: TRBJ1-2
length: 13
size: .

DNA: TGTGCCAGCAGCTTAGAGCCTCGGGGGGGTTTCAATGAGCAGTTCTTC
CDR3: CASSLEPRGGFNEQFF
D: TRBD2
V: TRBV7-2
J: TRBJ2-1
length: 16
size: .

DNA: TGTGCCACCAGTGATGGGACTAGCGGGAGCTACAATGAGCAGTTCTTC
CDR3: CATSDGTSGSYNEQFF
D: TRBD2
V: TRBV24-1
J: TRBJ2-1
length: 16
size: .

DNA: TGTGCCAGCAGTTTAACAGGGGCCTTTGGCTACACCTTC
CDR3: CASSLTGAFGYTF
D: TRBD1
V: TRBV12-3/TRBV12-4
J: TRBJ1-2
length: 13
size: .

DNA: TGCGCCAGCAGCTTGCGCCCGCGACTAGCGGGAGTCACAGATACGCAGTATTTT
CDR3: CASSLRPRLAGVTDTQYF
D: TRBD2
V: TRBV5-1
J: TRBJ2-3
length: 18
size: .